The entry below gives a single TCR beta chain sequence along with its context. Its antigen is as yet unknown. With 60 Vbeta and 13 Jbeta primers, the PCR was carried out. Here immunoSEQ multiplex PCR was the method, and the copy in TCRdb shows in-frame clones only, minus some. The sample comprises tens of thousands of clones, just over 65% of which are singletons, and 2.1% rests with the top ten. This record comes from a study of cytomegalovirus exposure and HLA in healthy donors. The study's findings and limits: TCR sequences were mostly rare, though some public TCRs occurred in many donors. Several of the most significant clusters were apparently associated with common viral pathogens in a later analysis.

The CDR3 totals 15 residues. V lost 0 bases and J 5 bases, leaving 11 bases between the germline ends. Germline CDR1 is SGHDN and CDR2 is FVKESK. The receptor was isolated from a man aged 25 to 40 in good health and CMV-seronegative. The V call is TRBV14, the J call TRBJ1-5; no definite D call. Sequenced sample: PBMCs. As DNA, the CDR3 is TGTGCCAGCAGCCAAGATCACGGGGTAGATCAGCCCCAGCATTTT. It is translated as CASSQDHGVDQPQHF.